Shown below are 3 T cell receptor beta chains from a single sample sequenced in a study of cytomegalovirus exposure and HLA in healthy donors. With 60 Vbeta and 13 Jbeta primers, the PCR was carried out. TCRdb's copy holds only in-frame clones and misses some; the assay was immunoSEQ multiplex PCR. The table lists around 150,000 clones, about three fifths of them singletons. The sample was PBMCs. These receptors were collected from a woman in her fifties or sixties in good health and CMV-seropositive.

The CDR3 DNA is TGTGCCAGTAGTTTGCGGGACGCGGGGGGTCAGCCCCAGCATTTT. Protein product: CASSLRDAGGQPQHF. V gene TRBV19 combines with J gene TRBJ1-5; weak D call: TRBD1 (5 bases). The germline V and J ends were trimmed by 5 bases and 6 bases, with 17 bases remaining between them. Germline V lookup: CDR1 LNHDA, CDR2 SQIVND (reference sequence). The CDR3 runs to 15 residues. The full variable domain, its missing parts supplied by reference TRBV19 and TRBJ1-5, is DGGITQSPKYLFRKEGQNVTLSCEQNLNHDAMYWYRQDPGQGLRLIYYSQIVNDFQKGDIAEGYSVSREKKESFPLTVTSAQKNPTAFYLCASSLRDAGGQPQHFGDGTRLSIL.

This clone was recorded only once. The CDR3 loop is CASRLGQKNTEAFF. The CDR3 DNA follows: TGTGCCAGCAGATTGGGCCAAAAGAACACTGAAGCTTTCTTT. This chain links TRBV6-6 with TRBJ1-1; D unclear. The CDR3 is 14 residues long. Between the trimmed V and J ends, which lost 6 bases and 1 base, there was a span of 12 bases. Germline V gene sequence: CDR1 MNHNY, CDR2 SVGAGI (reference sequence).

Worth noting for this clone: The identical CDR3 is also encoded by other nucleotide sequences in the sample. The rearrangement uses TRBV28 and TRBJ2-7; TRBD1 matches at 10 bases. The CDR3 runs 13 residues. J gave up 3 bases and V 6 bases, and 2 bases lay outside the gene matches. CDR1 MDHEN and CDR2 SYDVKM come from the germline V gene. The CDR3 coding sequence is TGTGCCAGCAGCCGGGACAGGGGCTACGAGCAGTACTTC. Protein: CASSRDRGYEQYF.